This T cell receptor (beta chain) appears in the sequencing data of a study of blood T cell repertoires in COVID-19. Study summary: Acute-phase and convalescent COVID-19 samples originated in the United States, Italy and Spain.

Deletions cut 5 bases from V and 4 bases from J, with 8 bases between. This CDR3 is 11 amino acids long. Germline CDR1 and CDR2: DFQATT and SNEGSKA (reference sequence). Per the study methods: Estimated nucleated cell counts came from reference gene primer amplification. Repertoires were generated with immunoSEQ multiplex PCR, while TCRdb's copy carries only in-frame clones and drops some. The D gene and trimming were derived from the DNA, and the V and J assignments and clone size from that table. The sample yields approximately 170,000 clones, around 85% seen once. The chain is built from TRBV20-1 and TRBJ1-2; no clear D. This TCR derives from a woman between 65 and 79 years old with acute or convalescent COVID-19. The sequenced material came from peripheral blood. CDR3 amino acids: CSAPRGYGYTF. CDR3 nucleotide sequence: TGCAGTGCTCCGCGGGGCTATGGCTACACCTTC.